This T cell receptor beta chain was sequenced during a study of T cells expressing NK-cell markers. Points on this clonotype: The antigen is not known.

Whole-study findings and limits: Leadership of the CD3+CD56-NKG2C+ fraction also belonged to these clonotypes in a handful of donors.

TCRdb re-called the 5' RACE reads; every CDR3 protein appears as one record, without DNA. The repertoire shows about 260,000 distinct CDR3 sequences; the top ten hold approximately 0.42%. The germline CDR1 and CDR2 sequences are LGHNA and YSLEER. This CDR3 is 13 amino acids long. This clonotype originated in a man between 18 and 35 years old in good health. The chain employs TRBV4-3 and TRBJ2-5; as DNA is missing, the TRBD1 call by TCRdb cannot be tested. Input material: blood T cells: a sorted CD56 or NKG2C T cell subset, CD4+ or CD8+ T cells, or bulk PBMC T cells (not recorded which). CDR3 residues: CASSPPGSETQYF.